A single sample is the source of the 25 T cell receptor beta chains below, sequenced in a study of regulatory T cells in long-lasting Graves disease. As to time point: newly diagnosed GD, antithyroid drugs for less than 3 months. There was RNA extracted from PBMCs, and the TCR library was made from it. Combining iRepertoire HTBI primers with Arm-PCR of CDR3 regions, the authors built TCR beta libraries. A single record per CDR3 protein comes from TCRdb applying MiXCR to the multiplex PCR reads. The sample has just over 600,000 distinct CDR3 sequences, approximately 15% seen once. The data also belong to a second study, concerning T cells in Graves' hyperthyroidism and ophthalmopathy.

This specimen was peripheral blood mononuclear cells (PBMCs), taken at new diagnosis, from a patient treated with antithyroid drugs. These receptors all stem from a woman in her thirties with Graves disease.

The rearrangement joins TRBV28 to TRBJ2-3, with 7 bases lining up with TRBD2. The CDR3 covers 14 residues. The J segment lost 6 bases and the V segment lost 3 bases, leaving 6 bases of the junction unmatched. Germline V CDR1 and CDR2: MDHEN, SYDVKM. This CDR3 reads CASSFAGDGDTQYF. In DNA form, the CDR3 reads TGTGCCAGCAGTTTTGCGGGGGACGGGGATACGCAGTATTTT.

This chain connects TRBV6-1 to TRBJ1-5; D is possibly TRBD1 (6 bases). The length of the CDR3 is 15 residues. The germline gives CDR1 MNHNS, CDR2 SASEGT. Trimming stripped 6 bases from V and 5 bases from J, with 17 bases between. CDR3 loop: CASRGGGAGDQPQHF. The CDR3 bases are TGTGCCAGCAGGGGTGGGGGGGCCGGCGATCAGCCCCAGCATTTT.

This clonotype has at least ten counts. This sequence joins TRBV7-2 and TRBJ2-1; no clear D gene. Trimming took 1 base from V and 1 from J, leaving 5 bases between them. The germline V gene encodes CDR1 SGHTA and CDR2 FQGNSA. The CDR3 length is 14 residues. The CDR3 region is CASSLDRSYNEQFF. The CDR3 DNA is TGTGCCAGCAGCTTAGATAGGTCCTACAATGAGCAGTTCTTC.

This clonotype has just a few counts. The CDR3 nucleotides are TGTGCCAGCTCACACGGGACAGCGAATTCACCCCTCCACTTT. Encoded protein: CASSHGTANSPLHF. This chain uses TRBV18 with TRBJ1-6; 7 bases agree with TRBD1. CDR1 and CDR2 (germline): KGHSH, LQKENI. V lost 4 bases to trimming and J lost 7 bases; unmatched junction nucleotides: 4. The CDR3 spans 14 residues.

Many counts were recorded for this clonotype. The chain employs TRBV30 and TRBJ1-4; D not certain. The CDR3 totals 16 residues. Germline CDR1 is GTSNPN and CDR2 is SVGIG (reference sequence). V was shortened by 0 bases and J by 0 bases, with 11 bases between the two germline ends. CDR3 region: CAWSVTNSATNEKLFF. CDR3 DNA: TGTGCCTGGAGTGTTACGAATTCTGCAACTAATGAAAAACTGTTTTTT.

Of note for this clonotype: One end of the junction is discordant with germline, which a read error may explain. V is TRBV4-1 and J is TRBJ1-1, with TRBD1 matching 8 bases. Germline values: CDR1 MGHRA, CDR2 YSYEKL. This CDR3 region has 13 residues. The CDR3 DNA is TGCGCCAGCAGCTACGACAGGGGTACTGGAGCTTTCTTT. As protein: CASSYDRGTGAFF.

This clonotype was detected ten times or more. The J gene is TRBJ1-4, the V gene TRBV28; 9 bases are shared with TRBD1. The CDR3 totals 14 residues. V dropped 3 bases and J dropped 14; count of bases not matched to a gene: 10. The germline gives CDR1 MDHEN, CDR2 SYDVKM. CDR3 region: CASSFGTGSRRLFF. The CDR3 DNA follows: TGTGCCAGCAGTTTCGGGACAGGGAGTCGCAGGCTGTTTTTT.

In its sample, this clonotype was seen many times. The chain links TRBV28 to TRBJ1-5; D is possibly TRBD1 (6 bases). V lost 3 bases, J lost 4 bases, and 10 bases lay in between. The CDR3 runs 14 residues. Looked up from germline, CDR1 is MDHEN and CDR2 is SYDVKM. The CDR3 DNA reads TGTGCCAGCAGTTTCAGGGGACGGAATCAGCCCCAGCATTTT. Its protein product is CASSFRGRNQPQHF.

V and J are TRBV11-2 and TRBJ2-1, with TRBD2 identical over 7 bases. Germline trimming cut 5 bases from V and 8 bases from J; bases unmatched to any gene: 9. This CDR3 contains 14 residues. Germline V gene data show CDR1 as SGHAT and CDR2 as FQNNGV. CDR3 amino acids: CASSVGLVIDEQFF. The CDR3 nucleotides are TGTGCCAGCAGCGTAGGACTAGTAATTGATGAGCAGTTCTTC. Looking up the rest from reference TRBV11-2 and TRBJ2-1 gives the full variable domain: EAGVAQSPRYKIIEKRQSVAFWCNPISGHATLYWYQQILGQGPKLLIQFQNNGVVDDSQLPKDRFSAERLKGVDSTLKIQPAKLEDSAVYLCASSVGLVIDEQFFGPGTRLTVL.

This clonotype has at least ten counts. The V and J genes are TRBV10-3 and TRBJ2-7; D not resolved. Germline CDR1 and CDR2: ENHRY and SYGVKD. The V end lost 6 bases, the J end lost 6 bases, and 12 bases lay between the germline ends. This CDR3 is built from 12 residues. This CDR3 reads CAISPQGPEQYF. The CDR3 DNA sequence: TGTGCCATCAGCCCTCAAGGTCCCGAGCAGTACTTC.

The rearrangement links TRBV30 to TRBJ2-2, with D possibly TRBD1 on 5 matching bases. Trimming pared 3 bases from V and 4 bases from J, leaving 15 bases between. Germline V gene lookup returns CDR1 GTSNPN and CDR2 SVGIG (reference sequence). This CDR3 comprises 15 residues. The chain's CDR3 is CAWRGARGITGELFF. As DNA, the CDR3 is TGTGCCTGGAGAGGCGCTAGGGGAATCACCGGGGAGCTGTTTTTT. Full variable domain (missing parts from reference TRBV30 and TRBJ2-2): SQTIHQWPATLVQPVGSPLSLECTVEGTSNPNLYWYRQAAGRGLQLLFYSVGIGQISSEVPQNLSASRPQDRQFILSSKKLLLSDSGFYLCAWRGARGITGELFFGEGSRLTVL.

This clonotype showed up just a few times. V and J are TRBV15 and TRBJ1-6, with D possibly matching TRBD1 (5 bases). There are 15 residues in the CDR3. V lost 4 bases and J 6 bases, leaving 13 bases between the germline ends. Germline CDR1 LNHNV, CDR2 YYDKDF (reference sequence). For the CDR3, the DNA is TGTGCCACCAGCATCGTGCCGGGGGGTAATTCACCCCTCCACTTT. Its protein is CATSIVPGGNSPLHF.

This clonotype was recorded a few times. The rearrangement links TRBV12-3 or TRBV12-4 to TRBJ2-1, with D tentatively TRBD1 or TRBD2 (5 bases each). The CDR3 contains 16 residues. Trimming left V 4 bases short and J 1 base short, with 14 bases between. This CDR3 is CASSYTEGSSYNEQFF. The CDR3 DNA reads TGTGCCAGCAGTTACACCGAGGGGAGTTCCTACAATGAGCAGTTCTTC.

This clonotype occurred many times. The chain combines TRBV5-1 with TRBJ1-4; tentatively, D is TRBD1 (6 bases). The CDR3 runs 15 residues. Germline CDR1 and CDR2: SGHRS and YFSETQ. Trimming cost V 4 bases and J 7 bases, with 17 bases left between them. For the CDR3, the DNA is TGCGCCAGCAGCGGTGGGACAACCAGAGGTGAAAAACTGTTTTTT. Encoded protein: CASSGGTTRGEKLFF.

This clonotype was observed many times. J is TRBJ1-4 and V is TRBV28; D not resolved. Germline-derived CDR1 and CDR2 are MDHEN and SYDVKM. The CDR3 runs 14 residues. V was shortened by 3 bases and J by 2 bases, with 7 bases between the two germline ends. The CDR3 nucleotides read TGTGCCAGCAGTTTGAGGGTTACTAATGAAAAACTGTTTTTT. Its protein product is CASSLRVTNEKLFF. The variable domain in full, completed from reference TRBV28 and TRBJ1-4, reads DVKVTQSSRYLVKRTGEKVFLECVQDMDHENMFWYRQDPGLGLRLIYFSYDVKMKEKGDIPEGYSVSREKKERFSLILESASTNQTSMYLCASSLRVTNEKLFFGSGTQLSVL.

The chain is built from TRBV10-3 and TRBJ1-4; D gene ambiguous. The CDR3 covers 16 residues. V shed 0 bases and J shed 8 bases, with 16 bases lying between them. The germline V gene encodes CDR1 ENHRY and CDR2 SYGVKD. CDR3 nucleotides: TGTGCCATCAGTGAGTCCGGCGCCACGAGGAAAGAAAAACTGTTTTTT. This encodes CAISESGATRKEKLFF.

The chain uses TRBV18 and TRBJ1-2; D unresolved. V was pared by 6 bases and J by 4 bases, with 12 bases between. Germline V gene sequence: CDR1 KGHSH, CDR2 LQKENI. The CDR3 sequence is 13 residues long. CDR3 sequence: CASSQSVVYGYTF. CDR3 sequence (DNA): TGTGCCAGCTCGCAGTCGGTTGTCTATGGCTACACCTTC.

This clonotype was seen a handful of times. The genes are TRBV6-1 and TRBJ2-7; D remains unclear. This CDR3 contains 12 residues. V was trimmed by 2 bases and J by 5 bases, leaving 7 bases between them. CDR1 MNHNS and CDR2 SASEGT come from the germline V gene. The CDR3 nucleotides read TGTGCCAGCAGTGAAAAAAATGACGAGCAGTACTTC. It yields the protein CASSEKNDEQYF.

This clonotype has just a few counts. The chain combines TRBV30 with TRBJ2-4; tentatively, D is TRBD1 or TRBD2 (6 bases each). This CDR3 region has 13 residues. The V gene lost 5 bases and the J gene lost 3 bases, with 11 bases spanning the gap. Germline CDR1 is GTSNPN and CDR2 is SVGIG (reference sequence). The CDR3 reads CAWGGGYKNIQYF. The DNA for the CDR3 is TGTGCCTGGGGAGGGGGTTACAAAAACATTCAGTACTTC.

This clonotype was recorded at least ten times. The chain carries TRBV2 and TRBJ1-4, with TRBD1 matching 7 bases. CDR1 and CDR2 from the germline V gene are SNHLY and FYNNEI. V dropped 3 bases and J dropped 0; count of bases not matched to a gene: 1. The CDR3 loop spans 15 amino acids. In DNA form, the CDR3 reads TGTGCCAGCAGTGAGCAGGGGGCAACTAATGAAAAACTGTTTTTT. It yields the protein CASSEQGATNEKLFF.

This chain uses TRBV5-1 with TRBJ2-1; the match to TRBD2 covers 9 bases. This CDR3 contains 15 residues. Germline-derived CDR1 and CDR2 are SGHRS and YFSETQ. V dropped 1 base and J dropped 10; count of bases not matched to a gene: 9. CDR3 in amino acids: CASSLTRGGGWEQFF. In DNA form, the CDR3 reads TGCGCCAGCAGCTTGACGCGGGGGGGGGGTTGGGAGCAGTTCTTC.

This clonotype was observed at least ten times. This chain uses TRBV28 with TRBJ1-2; 10 nucleotides align to TRBD1. Germline assignment: CDR1 MDHEN and CDR2 SYDVKM. V lost 5 bases and J lost 4; bases outside the gene matches: 4. CDR3 length: 14 amino acids. CDR3 nucleotide sequence: TGTGCCAGCAGTAGACAGGGGGCGGTCTATGGCTACACCTTC. This gives the protein CASSRQGAVYGYTF.

In regard to this clonotype: This sequence may be a read error, since a much larger clone differs from it by one base. V and J are TRBV6-2 or TRBV6-3 and TRBJ2-2, with 8 bases matching TRBD1. Germline V gene sequence: CDR1 MNHEY, CDR2 SVGEGT. CDR3 length: 12 amino acids. The CDR3 loop is CASRTGTGERFF. CDR3 DNA sequence: TGTGCCAGCCGGACAGGGACCGGGGAGCGGTTTTTT.

In the case of this clonotype: This sequence may be a read error, since a much larger clone differs from it by one base. V usage is TRBV20-1 and J usage is TRBJ2-3; 7 bases map to TRBD1. There are 13 residues in the CDR3. The V gene's germline CDR1 is DFQATT and CDR2 SNEGSKA (reference sequence). CDR3 bases: TGCAGTGCTTCACCTGGGACAGTTGATACGCGGTATTTT. It specifies CSASPGTVDTRYF.

This clonotype was detected many times. The rearrangement links TRBV5-1 to TRBJ2-7; D perhaps matches TRBD1 (6 bases). The CDR3 sequence is 12 residues long. The germline V gene encodes CDR1 SGHRS and CDR2 YFSETQ. The V gene lost 6 bases and the J gene lost 6 bases, with 13 bases spanning the gap. This CDR3 reads CASTNQGREQYF. The CDR3 nucleotides are TGCGCCAGCACAAACCAGGGGCGCGAGCAGTACTTC.